Below, 23 T cell receptor beta chains from the same sample are listed, as sequenced in a study of type 1 regulatory T cells. TCRdb independently ran MiXCR on the reads; one entry per CDR3 protein. The top ten clones hold 2% to 2.5% of a sample with 75,000 to 100,000 distinct CDR3 sequences, about 28% of them seen once. The sample comprised CD4+ T cells, either the whole sample or a sorted fraction (not recorded which). Receptors were obtained from a human donor in good health.

The chain is built from TRBV5-1 and TRBJ2-5; D not resolved. This CDR3 is 14 amino acids long. With 5 bases removed from V and 3 bases from J, the gap between germline ends came to 14 bases. Germline assignment: CDR1 SGHRS and CDR2 YFSETQ. Written as DNA, the CDR3 is TGCGCCAGCAGTTCGCTAGAAGGTGAAGAGACCCAGTACTTC. Protein sequence: CASSSLEGEETQYF.

A few counts support this clonotype. The rearrangement links TRBV7-8 to TRBJ2-7; 9 positions agree with TRBD1. The length of the CDR3 is 15 residues. V was clipped by 1 base and J by 3 bases; unmatched bases: 4. Germline V gene data show CDR1 as SGHVS and CDR2 as FQNEAQ. CDR3 DNA: TGTGCCAGCAGCTTAGAGGGGACAGGGATCTACGAGCAGTACTTC. This translates into CASSLEGTGIYEQYF.

On this clonotype itself: A read error may account for a junction end that differs from germline. The rearrangement links TRBV20-1 to TRBJ2-3; 10 bases fit TRBD2. From germline, CDR1 is DFQATT and CDR2 SNEGSKA (reference sequence). This CDR3 contains 14 residues. In DNA, the CDR3 is TGTAGTGCTAAGAAGCGGGAGGGTTGGGGTACGCAGTATTTT. Amino acids: CSAKKREGWGTQYF.

This chain connects TRBV7-9 to TRBJ1-1, with 12 bases lining up with TRBD1. The CDR3 has 16 residues. Germline trimming cut 3 bases from V and 6 bases from J; bases unmatched to any gene: 8. Germline CDR1 SEHNR, CDR2 FQNEAQ (reference sequence). CDR3 sequence (DNA): TGTGCCAGCAGCTTGGGGACAGGGGGCGTTAAGTCTGAAGCTTTCTTT. Protein product: CASSLGTGGVKSEAFF.

This clonotype occurred a few times. The chain couples TRBV5-1 to TRBJ2-1, with 12 nucleotides matching TRBD2. The CDR3 consists of 17 residues. The trim removed 1 base at V and 8 bases at J, leaving 10 bases unmatched. Germline CDR1 SGHRS, CDR2 YFSETQ. The CDR3 here is CASSLSGLAGGGDEQFF. The CDR3 nucleotides are TGCGCCAGCAGCTTGTCTGGGCTAGCGGGAGGGGGCGATGAGCAGTTCTTC. The whole variable domain, remainder taken from reference TRBV5-1 and TRBJ2-1, is KAGVTQTPRYLIKTRGQQVTLSCSPISGHRSVSWYQQTPGQGLQFLFEYFSETQRNKGNFPGRFSGRQFSNSRSEMNVSTLELGDSALYLCASSLSGLAGGGDEQFFGPGTRLTVL.

Concerning this clonotype itself: A junction boundary mismatches the germline segment, possibly from a read error. The rearrangement uses TRBV4-3 and TRBJ2-2; no firm D call. This CDR3 spans 18 amino acids. CDR1 and CDR2 (germline): LGHNA, YSLEER. This CDR3 is CAGSQERPGPIFTGELFF. The CDR3 coding sequence is TGCGCCGGCAGCCAAGAAAGGCCGGGTCCAATCTTTACCGGGGAGCTGTTTTTT.

This clonotype appeared once. V is TRBV5-4 and J is TRBJ2-1; 10 bases fit TRBD1. V was clipped by 4 bases and J by 0 bases; unmatched bases: 10. CDR3 length: 18 residues. Germline V gene sequence: CDR1 SGHNT, CDR2 YYREEE (reference sequence). DNA of the CDR3: TGTGCCAGCAGCACGACAGGGGGCGGCTCCAGCTCCTACAATGAGCAGTTCTTC. Protein sequence: CASSTTGGGSSSYNEQFF. The full variable domain, in which reference TRBV5-4 and TRBJ2-1 provide the parts outside the CDR3, is ETGVTQSPTHLIKTRGQQVTLRCSSQSGHNTVSWYQQALGQGPQFIFQYYREEENGRGNFPPRFSGLQFPNYSSELNVNALELDDSALYLCASSTTGGGSSSYNEQFFGPGTRLTVL.

The chain is built from TRBV6-2 or TRBV6-3 and TRBJ1-3; D is unresolved. Trimming left V 2 bases short and J 0 bases short, with 5 bases between. CDR3 length: 14 residues. Per the germline V gene, CDR1 is MNHEY and CDR2 is SVGEGT. The CDR3 DNA is TGTGCCAGCAGTTACAGCAGCTCTGGAAACACCATATATTTT. The encoded protein is CASSYSSSGNTIYF.

The V and J genes are TRBV12-3 or TRBV12-4 and TRBJ2-5; D gene unclear. Deletions cut 9 bases from V and 5 bases from J, with 19 bases between. The CDR3 loop spans 14 amino acids. The CDR3 is CASSSEDVTETQYF. In nucleotides, the CDR3 is TGTGCCAGTTCTTCCGAGGACGTTACGGAGACCCAGTACTTC.

This clonotype was observed a handful of times. The chain combines TRBV14 with TRBJ2-1, with 12 bases identical to TRBD2. Germline V CDR1 and CDR2: SGHDN, FVKESK. The CDR3 runs 14 residues. The ends lost 4 bases at V and 9 bases at J; junction bases unmatched: 4. The CDR3: CASSRLAGEGEQFF. The CDR3 nucleotides read TGTGCCAGCAGCCGACTAGCGGGAGAAGGTGAGCAGTTCTTC.

The genes are TRBV7-2 and TRBJ1-1; D uncertain. CDR3 length: 15 amino acids. The V gene lost 1 base and the J gene lost 3 bases, with 12 bases spanning the gap. Germline-derived CDR1 and CDR2 are SGHTA and FQGNSA. CDR3 in amino acids: CASSLGSRLDTEAFF. Written as DNA, the CDR3 is TGTGCCAGCAGCTTAGGGAGTAGGTTGGACACTGAAGCTTTCTTT.

The chain carries TRBV5-6 and TRBJ2-4; no clear D. Germline assignment: CDR1 SGHDT and CDR2 YYEEEE. V shed 5 bases and J shed 1 base, with 22 bases lying between them. The CDR3 is made up of 18 amino acids. Here the CDR3 DNA reads TGTGCCAGCAGACAAGAAACCGGTTCGAGTATTGCCAAAAACATTCAGTACTTC. It codes for CASRQETGSSIAKNIQYF.

The chain employs TRBV12-3 or TRBV12-4 and TRBJ1-4; 8 nucleotides align to TRBD1. J gave up 8 bases and V 6 bases, and 11 bases lay outside the gene matches. This CDR3 has 15 amino acids. The CDR3 DNA reads as TGTGCCAGCAGCCGTAGACAGGGGCCAGAGGAAAAACTGTTTTTT. Residues: CASSRRQGPEEKLFF.

The chain joins TRBV5-1 to TRBJ1-6; 8 nucleotides match TRBD1. Trimming removed 4 bases from V and 6 bases from J; junction bases left unmatched: 3. The CDR3 consists of 14 residues. The V gene's germline CDR1 is SGHRS and CDR2 YFSETQ. CDR3 region: CASSVTGANSPLHF. The CDR3 coding sequence is TGCGCCAGCAGCGTGACAGGGGCTAATTCACCCCTCCACTTT.

This sequence joins TRBV7-9 and TRBJ2-5; maybe TRBD1 (6 bases). The length of the CDR3 is 15 residues. The germline gives CDR1 SEHNR, CDR2 FQNEAQ (reference sequence). Trimming shortened V by 0 bases and J by 2 bases, and 10 bases separated the two germline ends. CDR3 loop: CASSLAQGRQETQYF. CDR3 DNA: TGTGCCAGCAGCTTAGCCCAGGGGCGACAAGAGACCCAGTACTTC. The full variable domain, with the rest looked up from reference TRBV7-9 and TRBJ2-5, is DTGVSQNPRHKITKRGQNVTFRCDPISEHNRLYWYRQTLGQGPEFLTYFQNEAQLEKSRLLSDRFSAERPKGSFSTLEIQRTEQGDSAMYLCASSLAQGRQETQYFGPGTRLLVL.

This clonotype turned up a few times. V usage is TRBV9 and J usage is TRBJ2-3; 8 positions agree with TRBD2. J lost 4 bases, V lost 2 bases, and 9 bases had no gene match. Germline CDR1 reads SGDLS; CDR2 reads YYNGEE. The CDR3 runs to 16 residues. The DNA of the CDR3 is TGTGCCAGCAGCGTCAGGAGCGGGAGTCTGGCAGATACGCAGTATTTT. Its translation is CASSVRSGSLADTQYF.

A single count supports this clonotype. The chain couples TRBV7-9 to TRBJ2-5; 7 bases agree with TRBD2. The CDR3 spans 13 residues. The germline CDR1 and CDR2 sequences are SEHNR and FQNEAQ (reference sequence). Germline trimming cut 3 bases from V and 5 bases from J; bases unmatched to any gene: 3. CDR3 residues: CASSFGRGETQYF. The CDR3 region has the DNA TGTGCCAGCAGCTTCGGGCGGGGGGAGACCCAGTACTTC.

The V call is TRBV15, the J call TRBJ1-1; D is undetermined. CDR1 LNHNV and CDR2 YYDKDF come from the germline V gene (reference sequence). The CDR3 has 13 residues. V shed 5 bases and J shed 6 bases, with 13 bases lying between them. The DNA of the CDR3 is TGTGCCACCAGCTCTGTAAGTGGGGCTGAAGCTTTCTTT. Its translation: CATSSVSGAEAFF.

This clonotype was observed a few times. This rearrangement joins TRBV7-2 to TRBJ2-5, with TRBD2 identical over 11 bases. CDR1 is SGHTA, CDR2 FQGNSA, per germline. This CDR3 contains 18 residues. V was clipped by 3 bases and J by 5 bases; unmatched bases: 14. DNA for the CDR3: TGTGCCAGCAGCTTGGGGACTAGCGGAGGGGGGATGGGGGAGACCCAGTACTTC. It specifies CASSLGTSGGGMGETQYF.

There are a few counts of this clonotype. The CDR3 loop is CASSLSPTGDYGYTF. In nucleotides, the CDR3 is TGTGCCAGCAGTTTATCCCCTACAGGTGACTATGGCTACACCTTC. The chain couples TRBV27 to TRBJ1-2; TRBD1 might be the D (5 bases). CDR3 length: 15 amino acids. Germline CDR1 reads MNHEY; CDR2 reads SMNVEV (reference sequence). V was cut by 0 bases and J by 3 bases, with 11 bases left in between.

The chain joins TRBV30 to TRBJ2-2; D might be TRBD2 (6 bases). CDR1 is GTSNPN and CDR2 is SVGIG in the germline V gene (reference sequence). V dropped 5 bases and J dropped 4 bases, with 14 bases sitting between them. This CDR3 is built from 14 residues. This chain's CDR3 is CAWGQGTGTGELFF. CDR3 coding DNA: TGTGCCTGGGGCCAAGGGACTGGCACCGGGGAGCTGTTTTTT.

The chain carries TRBV7-2 and TRBJ1-1, with 8 nucleotides matching TRBD1. V was pared by 5 bases and J by 8 bases, with 4 bases of the junction left unmatched. Germline values: CDR1 SGHTA, CDR2 FQGNSA. The CDR3 spans 12 residues. Here the CDR3 reads CASSRTGIEAFF. As DNA, the CDR3 is TGTGCCAGCAGCAGGACAGGGATCGAAGCTTTCTTT.

The V and J genes are TRBV15 and TRBJ2-7; no clear D. Looked up from germline, CDR1 is LNHNV and CDR2 is YYDKDF (reference sequence). This CDR3 is built from 15 residues. The V end lost 1 base, the J end lost 3 bases, and 13 bases lay between the germline ends. CDR3 amino acids: CATSRVSAFGYEQYF. CDR3 in DNA: TGTGCCACCAGCAGAGTCTCAGCGTTTGGCTACGAGCAGTACTTC.